This T cell receptor (beta chain) was recorded in a study of blood T cell repertoires in COVID-19. Study in general: Samples taken during acute and convalescent COVID-19 were collected in the United States, Italy and Spain.

Clones were read by immunoSEQ multiplex PCR, and TCRdb kept only the in-frame ones, dropping some. The data show just over 250,000 clones, approximately 92% seen once. It was during active infection that Seattle patients were enrolled and then longitudinally followed. Sequencing used peripheral blood. The TCR originated in a person in their late teens or twenties with COVID-19, enrolled during active disease.

The CDR3: CASKVAGGGIEQYF. Here the CDR3 DNA reads TGTGCCAGCAAGGTTGCGGGAGGGGGTATCGAGCAGTACTTC. The chain uses TRBV28 and TRBJ2-7; TRBD2 matches at 9 bases. After removal of 7 bases from V and 6 bases from J, the junction contained 10 bases not matched to a gene. Germline CDR1 reads MDHEN; CDR2 reads SYDVKM. The CDR3 loop spans 14 amino acids.